This T cell receptor (beta chain) was retrieved from a study of blood T cells in healthy people across ages. PCR was performed a second time for about 7 to 12 cycles using a sample-barcoded 5' primer and a J-beta primer mix. Every single cDNA molecule received a tag from a template-switch adaptor with 12 random nucleotides. A single record per CDR3 protein comes from TCRdb applying MiXCR to the 5' RACE reads. The table lists roughly 1,500,000 distinct CDR3 sequences, around 42% of them singletons. There are a few counts of this clonotype. What it recognizes is unknown. The study recruited healthy Caucasian donors from Russia who were aged about 6 to 95. The CDR3 contains 17 residues. V lost 8 bases and J 9 bases, leaving 31 bases between the germline ends. CDR1 is MGHDK and CDR2 is SYGVNS in the germline V gene. Study-level points and caveats: Those diversity estimates obtained from one million T cells were thought to be underestimates.

This clonotype was obtained from a young woman in good health. The sequenced material came from blood. The genes are TRBV25-1 and TRBJ2-5, with a possible D match to TRBD1 (6 bases). CDR3: CASRPGPGQEVVPPQYF. The CDR3 bases are TGTGCCAGCCGACCGGGTCCGGGACAAGAAGTCGTTCCGCCCCAGTACTTC.